The 19 T cell receptor beta chains listed next were all sequenced from one sample in a study of T cells in Graves' hyperthyroidism and ophthalmopathy. TCR beta CDR3 regions were amplified from RNA transcripts. The HTBI primer set served for first-round RT-PCR of the TCR CDR3. TCRdb ran MiXCR on the multiplex PCR reads and lists one entry per CDR3 protein. The data contain almost 600,000 distinct CDR3 sequences, around 13% of them singletons. The sequenced sample consisted of blood. These receptors came from a woman between 25 and 40 years old with Graves' hyperthyroidism that later progressed to Graves' ophthalmopathy.

Many counts were recorded for this clonotype. The V and J genes are TRBV30 and TRBJ1-2; D is perhaps TRBD1 (5 bases). The V gene's germline CDR1 is GTSNPN and CDR2 SVGIG (reference sequence). V lost 2 bases, J lost 2 bases, and 6 bases lay in between. This CDR3 has 12 residues. CDR3 protein: CAWSRDNYGYTF. Here the CDR3 DNA reads TGTGCCTGGAGTCGGGACAACTATGGCTACACCTTC.

This clonotype was found many times. The chain carries TRBV28 and TRBJ2-1, with 8 bases matching TRBD1. The CDR3 is 14 amino acids. Unmatched junction bases numbered 5, after V lost 5 bases and J lost 5 bases. Germline V gene lookup returns CDR1 MDHEN and CDR2 SYDVKM. CDR3 coding DNA: TGTGCCAGCAGTCTGTCAGGGGGCCACAATGAGCAGTTCTTC. Its protein product is CASSLSGGHNEQFF.

This clonotype was counted ten times or more. The CDR3 sequence is CASNIDRVSYNEQFF. The CDR3 DNA reads TGTGCCAGCAATATCGACAGGGTCTCCTACAATGAGCAGTTCTTC. The chain combines TRBV2 with TRBJ2-1, with 7 nucleotides matching TRBD1. CDR1 is SNHLY, CDR2 FYNNEI, per germline. This CDR3 is built from 15 residues. Trimming at V came to 7 bases and at J to 0 bases, leaving 6 bases not matched to a gene. The variable domain in full, with the rest retrieved from reference TRBV2 and TRBJ2-1, is EPEVTQTPSHQVTQMGQEVILRCVPISNHLYFYWYRQILGQKVEFLVSFYNNEISEKSEIFDDQFSVERPDGSNFTLKIRSTKLEDSAMYFCASNIDRVSYNEQFFGPGTRLTVL.

In its sample, this clonotype was seen many times. V is TRBV11-2 and J is TRBJ2-5; 8 nucleotides agree with TRBD2. Trimming cost V 8 bases and J 5 bases; bases outside gene matches: 10. The CDR3 is made up of 14 amino acids. Germline values: CDR1 SGHAT, CDR2 FQNNGV. The CDR3 nucleotides read TGTGCCAGCCGCCGTTCGGGAGGGCATGAGACCCAGTACTTC. Its translation: CASRRSGGHETQYF.

Notes on this clonotype: A read error may explain this, as a much larger clone is one base away. The chain links TRBV5-4 to TRBJ2-1; D unresolved. Between the trimmed V and J ends, which lost 3 bases and 10 bases, there was a span of 8 bases. CDR3 length equals 11 residues. Germline V CDR1 and CDR2: SGHNT, YYREEE (reference sequence). CDR3 loop: CASSSRVEQFF. CDR3 in DNA: TGTGCCAGCAGCTCCCGGGTAGAGCAGTTCTTC.

The rearrangement links TRBV27 to TRBJ1-5; maybe TRBD1 (5 bases). The ends were cut back, 3 bases at V and 0 bases at J, with 12 bases in the middle. The germline gives CDR1 MNHEY, CDR2 SMNVEV (reference sequence). This CDR3 contains 16 residues. CDR3 sequence: CASSFGAENSNQPQHF. The CDR3 DNA reads as TGTGCCAGCAGTTTCGGGGCGGAGAATAGCAATCAGCCCCAGCATTTT.

The chain couples TRBV20-1 to TRBJ2-7; TRBD1 matches at 9 bases. CDR3 length: 14 residues. Trimming cost V 2 bases and J 7 bases; bases outside gene matches: 9. From germline, CDR1 is DFQATT and CDR2 SNEGSKA (reference sequence). The CDR3, as DNA: TGCAGTGCTAGACCAACCGGGACAGGGAAAGAGCAGTACTTC. Protein product: CSARPTGTGKEQYF.

This clonotype showed up many times. The CDR3 DNA reads TGTGCCTGGGCCGGGACAGCCCAAAACACCATATATTTT. Amino acid sequence: CAWAGTAQNTIYF. The chain links TRBV30 to TRBJ1-3; TRBD1 aligns across 7 bases. CDR3 length equals 13 residues. Germline trimming cut 5 bases from V and 6 bases from J; bases unmatched to any gene: 7. Germline assignment: CDR1 GTSNPN and CDR2 SVGIG (reference sequence).

This clonotype was seen repeatedly, ten times or more. CDR3 residues: CASSRLLQAGELFF. The CDR3 nucleotides read TGTGCCAGCAGCCGCTTGTTGCAGGCCGGGGAGCTGTTTTTT. V usage is TRBV13 and J usage is TRBJ2-2; D is unclear. This CDR3 has 14 amino acids. Deletions cut 5 bases from V and 6 bases from J, with 13 bases between. CDR1 and CDR2 from the germline V gene are PRHDT and FYEKMQ (reference sequence).

This clonotype has a count of ten or more. The chain has TRBV3-1 and TRBJ1-1; no firm D call. The length of the CDR3 is 14 residues. Between the trimmed V and J ends, which lost 2 bases and 5 bases, there was a span of 12 bases. The germline V gene encodes CDR1 LGHDT and CDR2 YNNKEL (reference sequence). The CDR3 nucleotides are TGTGCCAGCAGCCAAACGGGCCCGGGGACTGAAGCTTTCTTT. Translated, it gives CASSQTGPGTEAFF. The complete variable domain, with remaining parts taken from reference TRBV3-1 and TRBJ1-1, reads DTAVSQTPKYLVTQMGNDKSIKCEQNLGHDTMYWYKQDSKKFLKIMFSYNNKELIINETVPNRFSPKSPDKAHLNLHINSLELGDSAVYFCASSQTGPGTEAFFGQGTRLTVV.

This chain uses TRBV27 with TRBJ1-5; possibly TRBD1 for D (5 bases). Germline-derived CDR1 and CDR2 are MNHEY and SMNVEV (reference sequence). CDR3 size: 15 residues. V lost 2 bases to trimming and J lost 1 base, with 9 bases between them. For the CDR3, the DNA is TGTGCCAGCAGTTTAACCGGGGCGAGCAATCAGCCCCAGCATTTT. As protein: CASSLTGASNQPQHF.

This clonotype was found many times. The CDR3 sequence is CASSQEAGTTYGYTF. The DNA of the CDR3 is TGTGCCAGCAGCCAAGAAGCCGGGACAACCTATGGCTACACCTTC. This rearrangement joins TRBV3-1 to TRBJ1-2; D possibly corresponds to TRBD1 (6 bases). V lost 0 bases and J 4 bases, leaving 12 bases between the germline ends. The CDR3 totals 15 residues. The germline V gene has CDR1 LGHDT and CDR2 YNNKEL (reference sequence).

This clonotype has ten or more counts. V and J are TRBV30 and TRBJ1-6, with D hard to call. The CDR3 loop spans 14 amino acids. Germline V gene data show CDR1 as GTSNPN and CDR2 as SVGIG (reference sequence). V was pared by 2 bases and J by 12 bases, with 17 bases between. The CDR3 DNA reads TGTGCCTGGAGTCCCTCACACCAGCGGGGACCCCTCCACTTT. Translated: CAWSPSHQRGPLHF.

In this sample, this clonotype turned up a few times. The chain is built from TRBV18 and TRBJ1-2; 9 nucleotides agree with TRBD1. CDR3 size: 15 residues. With 3 bases clipped from V and 3 bases from J, the junction kept 5 bases outside the gene matches. Germline V gene sequence: CDR1 KGHSH, CDR2 LQKENI. The CDR3, as DNA: TGTGCCAGCTCACCTGGGGACAGGGCAGACTATGGCTACACCTTC. It encodes CASSPGDRADYGYTF.

This clonotype was recorded at least ten times. This chain connects TRBV3-1 to TRBJ2-5; 9 bases agree with TRBD1. Germline CDR1 LGHDT, CDR2 YNNKEL (reference sequence). J gave up 1 base and V 4 bases, and 4 bases lay outside the gene matches. This CDR3 is built from 15 residues. The CDR3 is CASSLRTGAQETQYF. The CDR3 nucleotides read TGTGCCAGCAGCCTCAGGACAGGGGCCCAAGAGACCCAGTACTTC.

The sample holds many counts of this clonotype. J is TRBJ1-2 and V is TRBV24-1, with D perhaps matching TRBD1 (5 bases). V was pared by 7 bases and J by 8 bases, with 16 bases between. Germline lookup yields CDR1 KGHDR and CDR2 SFDVKD. CDR3 size: 13 residues. CDR3 sequence: CATSRQGGWGYTF. In nucleotides, the CDR3 is TGTGCCACCAGCCGCCAGGGAGGTTGGGGCTACACCTTC.

This clonotype showed up just a few times. The chain uses TRBV24-1 and TRBJ2-3; 8 positions match TRBD2. CDR1 is KGHDR, CDR2 SFDVKD, per germline. This CDR3 region has 16 residues. V shed 4 bases, J shed 6 bases, and the junction held 11 bases outside the gene matches. The CDR3 region is CATSDPQRELWDTQYF. In nucleotides, the CDR3 is TGTGCCACCAGTGACCCCCAGCGGGAGCTGTGGGATACGCAGTATTTT.

This clonotype came up many times. The chain has TRBV7-4 and TRBJ2-1; D uncertain. Trimming removed 5 bases at V and 3 bases at J, with 8 bases between. Germline assignment: CDR1 SGHVT and CDR2 SQSDAQ. This CDR3 has 13 amino acids. CDR3 in DNA: TGTGCCAGCAGCCATAACAACTACAATGAGCAGTTCTTC. Protein: CASSHNNYNEQFF.

A word on this clonotype: Being one base from a much bigger clone, this may be a read error. The chain combines TRBV2 with TRBJ2-3; D is uncertain. Trimming stripped 10 bases from V and 0 bases from J, with 11 bases between. The germline CDR1 and CDR2 sequences are SNHLY and FYNNEI. The CDR3 is 13 residues long. This chain's CDR3 is CAIPGVSTDTQYF. The DNA for the CDR3 is TGTGCCATCCCTGGCGTGAGCACAGATACGCAGTATTTT.